These 3 T cell receptor beta chains were all obtained from the same sample, sequenced in a study of T cell changes during pregnancy in multiple sclerosis. Using immunoSEQ multiplex PCR, the repertoire was profiled, and TCRdb retains in-frame clones only, with some absent. The sample lists some 60,000 clones, about 92% occurring once. Sequencing was performed on peripheral blood, taken after pregnancy. The receptor source for this set is a female donor with multiple sclerosis, enrolled in a pregnancy study.

V usage is TRBV7-3 and J usage is TRBJ2-1; 8 positions match TRBD2. Germline lookup yields CDR1 SGHTA and CDR2 FQGTGA. The CDR3 extends over 15 amino acids. V shed 5 bases, J shed 4 bases, and the junction held 7 bases outside the gene matches. CDR3 nucleotide sequence: TGTGCCAGCAGCCAAACTAGCGGATCTTACAATGAGCAGTTCTTC. Its translation is CASSQTSGSYNEQFF.

The J gene is TRBJ2-1, the V gene TRBV18, with 10 bases lining up with TRBD1. Trimming took 4 bases from V and 5 from J; bases not matched to a gene: 2. The CDR3 has 14 residues. Per the germline V gene, CDR1 is KGHSH and CDR2 is LQKENI. The CDR3 region has the DNA TGTGCCAGCTCACGGGACAGGGGACACAATGAGCAGTTCTTC. Translated: CASSRDRGHNEQFF.

The chain carries TRBV4-3 and TRBJ1-1; possible D gene TRBD1, 5 bases. The germline V and J ends were trimmed by 0 bases and 4 bases, with 9 bases remaining between them. CDR1 is LGHNA, CDR2 YSLEER, per germline. This CDR3 has 14 amino acids. CDR3 in DNA: TGCGCCAGCAGCCAAGACAGGGTAGTCACTGAAGCTTTCTTT. It translates to CASSQDRVVTEAFF.